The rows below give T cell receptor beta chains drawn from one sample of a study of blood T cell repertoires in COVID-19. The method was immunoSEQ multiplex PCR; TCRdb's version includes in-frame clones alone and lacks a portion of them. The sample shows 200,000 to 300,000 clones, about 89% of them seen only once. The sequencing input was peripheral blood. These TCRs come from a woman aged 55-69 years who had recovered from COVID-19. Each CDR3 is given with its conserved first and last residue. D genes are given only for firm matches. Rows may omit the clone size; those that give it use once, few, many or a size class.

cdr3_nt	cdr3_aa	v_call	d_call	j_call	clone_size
TGTGCCAGCAGCGGGGGGGCCGCTAGCACAGATACGCAGTATTTT	CASSGGAASTDTQYF	TRBV7-2	NA	TRBJ2-3	NA
TGTGCCAGCAGCCAACCGCTCGGGTCTTTCACAGATACGCAGTATTTT	CASSQPLGSFTDTQYF	TRBV3-1/TRBV3-2	NA	TRBJ2-3	NA
TGTGCCACCAGCATTCTTACGACCGGGGGATTAAAGAGGGAGCAGTTCTTC	CATSILTTGGLKREQFF	TRBV15	NA	TRBJ2-1	NA
TGTGCCAGCAGGAAGGAGACTACTAGCAATCAGCCCCAGCATTTT	CASRKETTSNQPQHF	TRBV2	NA	TRBJ1-5	once
TGTGCCAGCAACCCCTGGGGGCGGGGGCTATACGAGCAGTACTTC	CASNPWGRGLYEQYF	TRBV6-2/TRBV6-3	NA	TRBJ2-7	NA
TGTGCCAGCAGCTTAGTCCAAAACAGGGGTAACACTGAAGCTTTCTTT	CASSLVQNRGNTEAFF	TRBV13	TRBD1	TRBJ1-1	NA
TGCGCCAGCAGCTTACAGGGAGAAGAGACCCAGTACTTC	CASSLQGEETQYF	TRBV5-1	NA	TRBJ2-5	NA
TGTGCCAGCAGCTTCCCCCCCCTTCGGAACACCGGGGAGCTGTTTTTT	CASSFPPLRNTGELFF	TRBV7-2	NA	TRBJ2-2	few
TGTGCCAGTAGTGGCCCGGGACAGGGATCCTTAGAGCAGTACTTC	CASSGPGQGSLEQYF	TRBV19	TRBD1	TRBJ2-7	few
TGTGCCAGCAGCCAAGACGGGGACAGGGGAATCTATGGCTACACCTTC	CASSQDGDRGIYGYTF	TRBV3-1/TRBV3-2	TRBD1	TRBJ1-2	NA
TGTGCCAGCAGCCTTTACGGCAAAAACATTCAGTACTTC	CASSLYGKNIQYF	TRBV28	NA	TRBJ2-4	NA
TGTGCCAGTAGTACCTACACGACAGGGGGGCTTCCTAACTATGGCTACACCTTC	CASSTYTTGGLPNYGYTF	TRBV19	TRBD1	TRBJ1-2	NA
TGTGCCAGCAGCTTGGGGCGGGGGGCCGGCACTGAAGCTTTCTTT	CASSLGRGAGTEAFF	TRBV7-8	NA	TRBJ1-1	NA
TGTGCCAGCAGCCATAAGGGGGGGGCCTGGACAGATACGCAGTATTTT	CASSHKGGAWTDTQYF	TRBV3-1/TRBV3-2	NA	TRBJ2-3	NA
TGTGCCAGCAGCCGGGACAGGGAAGGCGCTGAAGCTTTCTTT	CASSRDREGAEAFF	TRBV3-1/TRBV3-2	TRBD1	TRBJ1-1	NA
TGTGCCAGCAGCTTAGAAGGGGGACGAGAAGCTTTCTTT	CASSLEGGREAFF	TRBV7-6	NA	TRBJ1-1	NA
TGTGCCAGCCGACAGGGGGATGGCTACACCTTC	CASRQGDGYTF	TRBV19	TRBD1	TRBJ1-2	once
TGCAGCGTTGAAGGACAGGGGGGCACTGAAGCTTTCTTT	CSVEGQGGTEAFF	TRBV29-1	TRBD1	TRBJ1-1	NA
TGTGCCAGCAGCGACTTGCACCGGGACAGTGGCGAGCAGTACTTC	CASSDLHRDSGEQYF	TRBV4-2	TRBD1	TRBJ2-7	NA
TGTGCCAGCTCACCCCGGACAGGTCGGGCCGGGGAGCTGTTTTTT	CASSPRTGRAGELFF	TRBV18	TRBD1	TRBJ2-2	NA
TGTGCCAGCAGTCCAACCGGAGCCGAGCAGTACTTC	CASSPTGAEQYF	TRBV12-3/TRBV12-4	NA	TRBJ2-7	NA
TGTGCCAGCAGTAGAACGACAGGGGCGCCCTACGAGCAGTACTTC	CASSRTTGAPYEQYF	TRBV6-6	TRBD1	TRBJ2-7	NA
TGCGCCAGCAGCCGAGAAGGGAGGTTTGGGACTGAAGCTTTCTTT	CASSREGRFGTEAFF	TRBV5-1	NA	TRBJ1-1	NA
TGTGCCAGCGGTCTGGGACAGGGGGCGAGGGATACGCAGTATTTT	CASGLGQGARDTQYF	TRBV6-5	TRBD1	TRBJ2-3	NA
TGTGCCAGCCTTGATAGAGGTTCACCCCTCCACTTT	CASLDRGSPLHF	TRBV28	NA	TRBJ1-6	NA
TGTGCCATCAGAGGAGGTTTCCCGAACACTGAAGCTTTCTTT	CAIRGGFPNTEAFF	TRBV10-3	NA	TRBJ1-1	NA